This T cell receptor (beta chain) was captured by sequencing in a study of blood T cell repertoires in COVID-19. About the study: From the United States, Italy and Spain came samples of acute and convalescent COVID-19. Sample material is recorded as cDNA or gDNA derived from T cells, B-cell-depleted T cells, or PBMCs.

Authors' data handling: Estimates of nucleated cell counts were drawn from the amplification of reference gene primers. The table came from immunoSEQ multiplex PCR; TCRdb's copy has only in-frame clones and leaves some out. V and J calls and clone size follow that table, whereas D and trimming were derived from the DNA. Of approximately 200,000 clones in the sample, around 83% were seen once. This clone was counted a single time. There are 13 residues in the CDR3. Germline V gene data show CDR1 as LNHDA and CDR2 as SQIVND (reference sequence). V was shortened by 7 bases and J by 2 bases, with 9 bases between the two germline ends.

The sequence was obtained from a woman aged 50 to 60 with acute or convalescent COVID-19. The chain has TRBV19 and TRBJ1-3; tentative D call: TRBD1 (6 bases). Material: peripheral blood. CDR3 coding DNA: TGTGCCAGTAACGGGGGGCCTGGAAACACCATATATTTT. It specifies CASNGGPGNTIYF.